A single sample is the source of the 25 T cell receptor beta chains below, sequenced in a study of shared clonotypes between healthy human individuals (dated by TCRdb to 2019 to 2021). Libraries were built with the immunoSEQ multiplex PCR assay. In its TCRdb copy, this immuneACCESS table keeps in-frame sequences only and misses some clones. Where compared with another copy, unresolved V genes explain less than half of these, and the others have no known cause. The sample table lists some 200,000 clones, 60% to 75% of them with a count of one. The top ten hold 10% of the sample. What was sequenced was memory CD4+ T cells sorted from blood. In light of the paper, this sample's cell subset or site label describes: CD45RA-negative fraction. Receptors originate from a man aged 25 to 45 in good health.

J is TRBJ2-7 and V is TRBV2; TRBD1 matches 8 bases. This CDR3 spans 12 amino acids. Germline loops: CDR1 SNHLY, CDR2 FYNNEI. After removal of 6 bases from V and 2 bases from J, the junction contained 0 bases not matched to a gene. The CDR3 is CASRGQAYEQYF. The CDR3 DNA is TGTGCCAGCAGGGGACAGGCCTACGAGCAGTACTTC. Supplemented by reference TRBV2 and TRBJ2-7, the full variable domain reads EPEVTQTPSHQVTQMGQEVILRCVPISNHLYFYWYRQILGQKVEFLVSFYNNEISEKSEIFDDQFSVERPDGSNFTLKIRSTKLEDSAMYFCASRGQAYEQYFGPGTRLTVT.

There are a few counts of this clone. Other DNA sequences in the same sample also yield this CDR3. V and J are TRBV6-5 and TRBJ1-5; 7 bases map to TRBD1. The junction had 7 bases not matched to a gene; V was cut back by 6 bases and J by 5 bases. The CDR3 runs 14 residues. In germline, CDR1 is MNHEY, CDR2 SVGAGI. This CDR3 is CASSKQGRDQPQHF. The CDR3 DNA follows: TGTGCCAGCAGCAAACAGGGGCGGGATCAGCCCCAGCATTTT.

The chain recombines TRBV11-2 with TRBJ2-7; D is unresolved. Trimming took 4 bases from V and 0 from J, leaving 13 bases between them. The CDR3 spans 15 residues. Germline CDR1 reads SGHAT; CDR2 reads FQNNGV. Here the CDR3 DNA reads TGTGCCAGCAGCTCCCTAGTAGGCCCCTCCTACGAGCAGTACTTC. Protein: CASSSLVGPSYEQYF.

This rearrangement joins TRBV7-3 to TRBJ2-7; D possibly matches TRBD1 or TRBD2 (5 bases each). Trimming stripped 5 bases from V and 5 bases from J, with 10 bases between. The germline V gene encodes CDR1 SGHTA and CDR2 FQGTGA. This CDR3 has 12 residues. The CDR3 DNA reads as TGTGCCAGCAGCCCAGGGAGAAACGAGCAGTACTTC. This gives the protein CASSPGRNEQYF. Based on the CDR3 plus reference TRBV7-3 and TRBJ2-7, the full variable domain is GAGVSQTPSNKVTEKGKYVELRCDPISGHTALYWYRQSLGQGPEFLIYFQGTGAADDSGLPNDRFFAVRPEGSVSTLKIQRTERGDSAVYLCASSPGRNEQYFGPGTRLTVT.

V gene TRBV18 combines with J gene TRBJ2-7; 9 bases map to TRBD1. Germline assignment: CDR1 KGHSH and CDR2 LQKENI. The V and J ends lost 3 bases and 2 bases, in that order; junction bases with no gene match: 8. The CDR3 extends over 16 amino acids. The CDR3 bases are TGTGCCAGCTCACCGGAACGGACAGGGGAGGCCTACGAGCAGTACTTC. This gives the protein CASSPERTGEAYEQYF.

The chain joins TRBV7-9 to TRBJ1-1; TRBD1 agrees at 12 bases. Germline V gene lookup returns CDR1 SEHNR and CDR2 FQNEAQ (reference sequence). With V trimmed by 5 bases and J by 3 bases, 10 bases remained unmatched. The CDR3 contains 17 residues. CDR3 protein: CASSPPGTGGTDTEAFF. The CDR3, as DNA: TGTGCCAGCAGCCCCCCCGGGACAGGGGGCACTGACACTGAAGCTTTCTTT.

This chain joins TRBV11-3 and TRBJ2-3; 8 positions agree with TRBD1. The CDR3 totals 15 residues. Looked up from germline, CDR1 is SGHNT and CDR2 is YENEEA. The V gene end was trimmed by 1 base and the J gene end by 4 bases; junction bases not matched to a gene: 4. The CDR3 here is CASSLATGGADTQYF. The CDR3 DNA is TGTGCCAGCAGCTTAGCTACAGGGGGAGCAGATACGCAGTATTTT.

The chain uses TRBV7-8 and TRBJ2-3; D is perhaps TRBD2 (5 bases). Per the germline V gene, CDR1 is SGHVS and CDR2 is FQNEAQ. The CDR3 has 14 residues. Trimming stripped 5 bases from V and 2 bases from J, with 11 bases between. In DNA form, the CDR3 reads TGTGCCAGCAGCCTGCTAGCTCACACAGATACGCAGTATTTT. This codes for CASSLLAHTDTQYF.

The CDR3 bases are TGTGCCAGCAGCTTAGGGGTAGAGACCCAGTACTTC. It is translated as CASSLGVETQYF. The rearrangement links TRBV7-9 to TRBJ2-5; D is unresolved. Germline assignment: CDR1 SEHNR and CDR2 FQNEAQ (reference sequence). This CDR3 is 12 amino acids long. The V and J ends lost 1 base and 4 bases respectively, with 4 bases between them. Complete variable domain (other parts from reference TRBV7-9 and TRBJ2-5): DTGVSQNPRHKITKRGQNVTFRCDPISEHNRLYWYRQTLGQGPEFLTYFQNEAQLEKSRLLSDRFSAERPKGSFSTLEIQRTEQGDSAMYLCASSLGVETQYFGPGTRLLVL.

The rearrangement joins TRBV10-1 to TRBJ1-2; 7 nucleotides agree with TRBD1. V lost 4 bases, J lost 4 bases, and 3 bases stayed unmatched. From germline, CDR1 is WNHNN and CDR2 SYGVQD (reference sequence). The CDR3 is 13 amino acids. The CDR3 nucleotides are TGCGCCAGCAGTGCTGGGACAGCCTATGGCTACACCTTC. The encoded protein is CASSAGTAYGYTF.

V usage is TRBV27 and J usage is TRBJ2-2; D gene uncertain. CDR1 MNHEY and CDR2 SMNVEV come from the germline V gene (reference sequence). V lost 2 bases and J lost 4, with 11 bases in between. The CDR3 spans 15 residues. CDR3 DNA: TGTGCCAGCAGTTTACGGCCCGTAGGCACCGGGGAGCTGTTTTTT. Residues: CASSLRPVGTGELFF.

The J gene is TRBJ1-3, the V gene TRBV6-5, with D tentatively TRBD1 (6 bases). The CDR3 contains 16 residues. Germline V gene sequence: CDR1 MNHEY, CDR2 SVGAGI. V was trimmed by 4 bases and J by 0 bases, leaving 13 bases between them. The CDR3 sequence is CASSSRTASSGNTIYF. The DNA of the CDR3 is TGTGCCAGCAGTTCCCGGACAGCGAGCTCTGGAAACACCATATATTTT.

V is TRBV5-1 and J is TRBJ2-5; D remains ambiguous. This CDR3 has 14 residues. With 0 bases removed from V and 1 base from J, the gap between germline ends came to 7 bases. Per germline, CDR1 SGHRS and CDR2 YFSETQ. The chain's CDR3 is CASSLDNTQETQYF. The CDR3 DNA sequence: TGCGCCAGCAGCTTGGACAACACCCAAGAGACCCAGTACTTC.

V usage is TRBV11-2 and J usage is TRBJ2-2; 13 bases are shared with TRBD2. In germline, CDR1 is SGHAT, CDR2 FQNNGV. CDR3 length: 17 amino acids. V was pared by 6 bases and J by 3 bases, with 7 bases of the junction left unmatched. The DNA of the CDR3 is TGTGCCAGCAGGTCACTAGCGGGAGGGCCTCACACCGGGGAGCTGTTTTTT. Amino acid sequence: CASRSLAGGPHTGELFF.

This clone was found many times. CDR3 DNA: TGCAGCGTTGAAGATAATACTCGGACTAGGGGAGTGTACAATGAGCAGTTCTTC. Protein sequence: CSVEDNTRTRGVYNEQFF. The rearrangement uses TRBV29-1 and TRBJ2-1; TRBD2 aligns across 7 bases. Trimming removed 0 bases from V and 4 bases from J; junction bases left unmatched: 15. CDR1 and CDR2 from the germline V gene are SQVTM and ANQGSEA. This CDR3 is built from 18 residues.

The chain uses TRBV7-2 and TRBJ1-1; D is uncertain. Deletions cut 3 bases from V and 2 bases from J, with 10 bases between. From germline, CDR1 is SGHTA and CDR2 FQGNSA. The CDR3 is 14 amino acids. DNA of the CDR3: TGTGCCAGCAGCTTGATATTCCAAAACACTGAAGCTTTCTTT. Protein: CASSLIFQNTEAFF. Full variable domain (outside the CDR3, taken from reference TRBV7-2 and TRBJ1-1): GAGVSQSPSNKVTEKGKDVELRCDPISGHTALYWYRQSLGQGLEFLIYFQGNSAPDKSGLPSDRFSAERTGGSVSTLTIQRTQQEDSAVYLCASSLIFQNTEAFFGQGTRLTVV.

The chain is built from TRBV7-9 and TRBJ2-2, with TRBD2 matching 13 bases. V dropped 5 bases and J dropped 4; count of bases not matched to a gene: 4. This CDR3 spans 16 amino acids. Germline V lookup: CDR1 SEHNR, CDR2 FQNEAQ (reference sequence). This CDR3 reads CASSAGLAGVTGELFF. CDR3 in DNA: TGTGCCAGCAGCGCCGGACTAGCGGGAGTCACCGGGGAGCTGTTTTTT.

The gene calls are TRBV19 and TRBJ1-5, with a tentative D call TRBD1 (6 bases). This CDR3 is built from 14 residues. With 6 bases removed from V and 6 bases from J, the gap between germline ends came to 15 bases. The germline V gene has CDR1 LNHDA and CDR2 SQIVND (reference sequence). CDR3 amino acids: CASRGAQILQPQHF. CDR3 sequence (DNA): TGTGCCAGTAGGGGGGCACAGATTCTTCAGCCCCAGCATTTT.

The gene calls are TRBV10-3 and TRBJ2-1; the match to TRBD1 covers 8 bases. This CDR3 region has 16 residues. Germline V lookup: CDR1 ENHRY, CDR2 SYGVKD. Losses at the gene ends were 5 bases for V and 1 base for J; bases not matched to a gene: 7. The CDR3 protein is CAISRTGGGSYNEQFF. In nucleotides, the CDR3 is TGTGCCATCAGTCGTACAGGGGGAGGTTCCTACAATGAGCAGTTCTTC.

The CDR3 DNA is TGTGCCACCAGCAGAGGGGTTAGCGGGGGTGAGCAGTTCTTC. Amino acids: CATSRGVSGGEQFF. V usage is TRBV15 and J usage is TRBJ2-1; TRBD2 aligns across 9 bases. Germline V gene sequence: CDR1 LNHNV, CDR2 YYDKDF (reference sequence). The V and J ends lost 1 base and 9 bases, in that order; junction bases with no gene match: 4. The CDR3 contains 14 residues.

This chain connects TRBV11-2 to TRBJ2-5, with 8 positions matching TRBD2. The V gene's germline CDR1 is SGHAT and CDR2 FQNNGV. J was trimmed by 7 bases and V by 1 base; bases with no gene match: 14. The length of the CDR3 is 17 residues. CDR3 protein: CASSLGAPSGREGTQYF. DNA of the CDR3: TGTGCCAGCAGCTTAGGGGCTCCTAGCGGCCGGGAGGGGACCCAGTACTTC.

This chain joins TRBV9 and TRBJ2-7; TRBD2 agrees at 9 bases. This CDR3 has 17 residues. CDR1 is SGDLS and CDR2 is YYNGEE in the germline V gene. The ends lost 0 bases at V and 3 bases at J; junction bases unmatched: 10. The CDR3 DNA sequence: TGTGCCAGCAGCGTAGGAGGGAAGGGACTAGCCGACTACGAGCAGTACTTC. Its protein product is CASSVGGKGLADYEQYF.

The rearrangement links TRBV5-1 to TRBJ1-4; 7 nucleotides agree with TRBD1. Germline CDR1 and CDR2: SGHRS and YFSETQ. This CDR3 has 14 amino acids. The ends lost 4 bases at V and 8 bases at J; junction bases unmatched: 8. CDR3 sequence: CASSPGTDYEKLFF. In DNA, the CDR3 is TGCGCCAGCAGCCCCGGGACAGATTACGAAAAACTGTTTTTT.

This clone was seen more than once but under ten times. The V call is TRBV5-1, the J call TRBJ2-4; D is uncertain. This CDR3 region has 14 residues. Trimming stripped 0 bases from V and 9 bases from J, with 13 bases between. The germline gives CDR1 SGHRS, CDR2 YFSETQ. The CDR3 nucleotides are TGCGCCAGCAGCTTGGAGCCATCTCCAGCCATTCAGTACTTC. Amino acids: CASSLEPSPAIQYF.

This clone appeared a few times. The chain recombines TRBV2 with TRBJ2-2, with D perhaps matching TRBD2 (5 bases). Germline V gene lookup returns CDR1 SNHLY and CDR2 FYNNEI. V dropped 3 bases and J dropped 5 bases, with 16 bases sitting between them. The length of the CDR3 is 16 residues. The CDR3 loop reads CASSEVKGSFTGELFF. The CDR3 DNA reads TGTGCCAGCAGTGAGGTTAAAGGGAGTTTTACCGGGGAGCTGTTTTTT. Using reference TRBV2 and TRBJ2-2 for the parts outside the CDR3, the full variable domain is EPEVTQTPSHQVTQMGQEVILRCVPISNHLYFYWYRQILGQKVEFLVSFYNNEISEKSEIFDDQFSVERPDGSNFTLKIRSTKLEDSAMYFCASSEVKGSFTGELFFGEGSRLTVL.